This TCR beta chain was sequenced during a study of T-cell memory formation after mild COVID-19. TCRdb reprocessed the 5' RACE reads with MiXCR, giving one entry per CDR3 protein. The sample includes about 470,000 distinct CDR3 sequences, approximately 23% of them seen just once. A few counts support this clonotype. Trimming shortened V by 0 bases and J by 6 bases, and 15 bases separated the two germline ends. CDR3 length equals 15 residues. Germline V gives CDR1 GTSNPN, CDR2 SVGIG (reference sequence). The gene calls are TRBV30 and TRBJ2-1; tentatively, D is TRBD2 (5 bases). The receptor's source is an adult woman who had mild COVID-19 (a few samples of this study predate the infection). Cell type and time point are not known. The sequencing input was PBMCs or a T cell subset sorted from them (not recorded which). The CDR3 is CAWSVDWPGLNEQFF. In DNA, the CDR3 is TGTGCCTGGAGTGTGGACTGGCCTGGGCTCAATGAGCAGTTCTTC. Drawing the rest from reference TRBV30 and TRBJ2-1, the complete variable domain is SQTIHQWPATLVQPVGSPLSLECTVEGTSNPNLYWYRQAAGRGLQLLFYSVGIGQISSEVPQNLSASRPQDRQFILSSKKLLLSDSGFYLCAWSVDWPGLNEQFFGPGTRLTVL.